One and the same sample provided the 16 T cell receptor beta chains below, sequenced in a study of shared T cell receptors in the human thymus. TCRdb keeps only in-frame clones here, not all; method: immunoSEQ multiplex PCR. The table shows 55,000 to 75,000 clones, with more than 90% occurring only once. The sequenced sample was thymocytes. These receptors came from a human donor.

The table lists this clone with a count of one. The chain couples TRBV5-1 to TRBJ1-1; the match to TRBD1 covers 11 bases. Germline-derived CDR1 and CDR2 are SGHRS and YFSETQ. CDR3 length: 19 amino acids. J lost 5 bases, V lost 0 bases, and 15 bases had no gene match. DNA for the CDR3: TGCGCCAGCAGCTTGGCCGGGGCTAGGACAGGGGGCGTAGAAACTGAAGCTTTCTTT. Encoded protein: CASSLAGARTGGVETEAFF.

J is TRBJ2-5 and V is TRBV6-1; 7 bases fit TRBD2. Germline CDR1 is MNHNS and CDR2 is SASEGT. After removal of 2 bases from V and 5 bases from J, the junction contained 14 bases not matched to a gene. This CDR3 has 17 residues. The CDR3 nucleotides read TGTGCCAGCAGTGAATTGATGAATAGCGGGCAGCGGGAGACCCAGTACTTC. Amino acid sequence: CASSELMNSGQRETQYF.

The V call is TRBV5-1, the J call TRBJ1-1, with TRBD1 as a possible D gene (6 bases). Deletions cut 5 bases from V and 1 base from J, with 15 bases between. The CDR3 consists of 15 residues. The germline V gene encodes CDR1 SGHRS and CDR2 YFSETQ. The CDR3 DNA sequence: TGCGCCAGCAGTCCGGGGGGCGGTCCGAACACTGAAGCTTTCTTT. Translation: CASSPGGGPNTEAFF.

The genes are TRBV7-9 and TRBJ2-1; 8 nucleotides line up with TRBD2. The CDR3 runs to 17 residues. Germline-derived CDR1 and CDR2 are SEHNR and FQNEAQ (reference sequence). After removal of 2 bases from V and 7 bases from J, the junction contained 13 bases not matched to a gene. The CDR3 region is CASSLHRPGLDGNEQFF. The CDR3 DNA reads TGTGCCAGCAGCTTACACCGTCCGGGACTAGACGGGAATGAGCAGTTCTTC.

The gene calls are TRBV7-9 and TRBJ2-2, with 8 bases fitting TRBD2. Germline CDR1 SEHNR, CDR2 FQNEAQ (reference sequence). The CDR3 consists of 15 residues. Trimming took 5 bases from V and 7 from J; bases not matched to a gene: 9. CDR3 protein: CASSPRGGPVGELFF. DNA of the CDR3: TGTGCCAGCAGCCCCCGGGGGGGCCCTGTCGGGGAGCTGTTTTTT.

This clone appeared once. The DNA for the CDR3 is TGTGCCAGCAGCGTAGATCCAGGGGCCAACGGCCTTTCCTACGAGCAGTACTTC. Protein: CASSVDPGANGLSYEQYF. J is TRBJ2-7 and V is TRBV9; D possibly corresponds to TRBD1 (6 bases). V was pared by 0 bases and J by 1 base, with 20 bases between. Germline V gene lookup returns CDR1 SGDLS and CDR2 YYNGEE. The CDR3 consists of 18 residues.

This chain uses TRBV7-8 with TRBJ1-2; D is ambiguous. The germline gives CDR1 SGHVS, CDR2 FQNEAQ. This CDR3 has 14 residues. Deletions cut 3 bases from V and 3 bases from J, with 11 bases between. The CDR3 region is CASSFVRSDYGYTF. CDR3 sequence (DNA): TGTGCCAGCAGCTTCGTAAGGAGTGACTATGGCTACACCTTC.

The chain has TRBV6-1 and TRBJ1-5; TRBD1 matches at 7 bases. The V and J ends lost 6 bases and 4 bases, in that order; junction bases with no gene match: 6. Germline lookup yields CDR1 MNHNS and CDR2 SASEGT. The CDR3 has 14 residues. The CDR3 coding sequence is TGTGCCAGCAGGAACAGGGGTCTTAATCAGCCCCAGCATTTT. Its protein product is CASRNRGLNQPQHF.

The chain uses TRBV11-1 and TRBJ2-7; 8 bases line up with TRBD1. The CDR3 is 14 amino acids. Germline CDR1 reads SGHAT; CDR2 reads FQDESV (reference sequence). With V trimmed by 5 bases and J by 3 bases, 6 bases remained unmatched. CDR3 amino acids: CASSVGDRGYEQYF. The CDR3 DNA follows: TGTGCCAGCAGCGTAGGTGACAGGGGCTACGAGCAGTACTTC.

The rearrangement links TRBV7-9 to TRBJ2-3, with D perhaps given as TRBD1 or TRBD2 (5 bases each). The ends were cut back, 6 bases at V and 3 bases at J, with 13 bases in the middle. Germline loops: CDR1 SEHNR, CDR2 FQNEAQ (reference sequence). The CDR3 has 14 amino acids. Here the CDR3 reads CASSWDPTTDTQYF. The CDR3 DNA follows: TGTGCCAGCAGTTGGGACCCGACTACAGATACGCAGTATTTT. The variable domain in full, completed from reference TRBV7-9 and TRBJ2-3, reads DTGVSQNPRHKITKRGQNVTFRCDPISEHNRLYWYRQTLGQGPEFLTYFQNEAQLEKSRLLSDRFSAERPKGSFSTLEIQRTEQGDSAMYLCASSWDPTTDTQYFGPGTRLTVL.

The gene calls are TRBV20-1 and TRBJ2-7; D ambiguous. The CDR3 runs to 11 residues. Trimming stripped 1 base from V and 5 bases from J, with 6 bases between. Germline CDR1 reads DFQATT; CDR2 reads SNEGSKA (reference sequence). The CDR3 DNA reads as TGCAGTGCTAGAGCGAGCCACGAGCAGTACTTC. As protein: CSARASHEQYF.

This clone was seen only once. The chain joins TRBV28 to TRBJ2-7; TRBD2 agrees at 7 bases. Germline V gene sequence: CDR1 MDHEN, CDR2 SYDVKM. Trimming removed 2 bases from V and 5 bases from J; junction bases left unmatched: 0. This CDR3 spans 12 amino acids. CDR3 nucleotide sequence: TGTGCCAGCAGTTTAACTAGCGACGAGCAGTACTTC. It translates to CASSLTSDEQYF.

This chain uses TRBV2 with TRBJ2-3, with 8 bases lining up with TRBD1. The CDR3 contains 17 residues. Germline CDR1 and CDR2: SNHLY and FYNNEI. V shed 1 base and J 4 bases; nucleotides not matched to a gene: 10. The CDR3 nucleotides are TGTGCCAGCAGTGAAGGGGACAGGTCCCCAGCGGCAGATACGCAGTATTTT. This encodes CASSEGDRSPAADTQYF.

V is TRBV4-3 and J is TRBJ2-7; D assignment may be TRBD1 or TRBD2 (5 bases each). Germline assignment: CDR1 LGHNA and CDR2 YSLEER. CDR3 length: 15 amino acids. V was trimmed by 3 bases and J by 6 bases, leaving 18 bases between them. The CDR3: CASSQHRPAAGEQYF. CDR3 DNA sequence: TGCGCCAGCAGCCAGCACAGGCCCGCCGCGGGCGAGCAGTACTTC.

The V gene is TRBV6-6, the J gene TRBJ1-1; D unresolved. The germline CDR1 and CDR2 sequences are MNHNY and SVGAGI (reference sequence). The V end was cut by 2 bases, the J end by 3 bases, with 10 bases between. The CDR3 runs to 14 residues. CDR3: CASSYGPAYTEAFF. The CDR3 DNA is TGTGCCAGCAGTTACGGCCCGGCCTACACTGAAGCTTTCTTT.

The chain joins TRBV27 to TRBJ2-7, with TRBD1 matching 7 bases. This CDR3 has 14 amino acids. Germline V gene lookup returns CDR1 MNHEY and CDR2 SMNVEV (reference sequence). The trim removed 4 bases at V and 7 bases at J, leaving 10 bases unmatched. This CDR3 reads CASSSDRWPGEQYF. CDR3 DNA: TGTGCCAGCAGTTCGGACAGGTGGCCTGGGGAGCAGTACTTC.